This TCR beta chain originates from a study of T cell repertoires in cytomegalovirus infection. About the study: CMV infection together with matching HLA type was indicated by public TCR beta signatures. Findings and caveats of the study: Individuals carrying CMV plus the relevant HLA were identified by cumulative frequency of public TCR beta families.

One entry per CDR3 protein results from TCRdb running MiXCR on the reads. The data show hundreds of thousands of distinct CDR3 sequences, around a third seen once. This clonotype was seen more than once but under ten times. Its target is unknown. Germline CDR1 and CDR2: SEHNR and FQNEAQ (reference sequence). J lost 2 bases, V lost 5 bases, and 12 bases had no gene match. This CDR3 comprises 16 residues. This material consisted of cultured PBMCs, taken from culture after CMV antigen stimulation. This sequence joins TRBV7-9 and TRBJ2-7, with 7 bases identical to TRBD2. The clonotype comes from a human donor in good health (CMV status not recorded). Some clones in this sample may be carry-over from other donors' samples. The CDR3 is CASSVALAGLAYEQYF. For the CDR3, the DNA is TGTGCCAGCAGCGTCGCCTTAGCGGGTTTGGCCTACGAGCAGTACTTC.